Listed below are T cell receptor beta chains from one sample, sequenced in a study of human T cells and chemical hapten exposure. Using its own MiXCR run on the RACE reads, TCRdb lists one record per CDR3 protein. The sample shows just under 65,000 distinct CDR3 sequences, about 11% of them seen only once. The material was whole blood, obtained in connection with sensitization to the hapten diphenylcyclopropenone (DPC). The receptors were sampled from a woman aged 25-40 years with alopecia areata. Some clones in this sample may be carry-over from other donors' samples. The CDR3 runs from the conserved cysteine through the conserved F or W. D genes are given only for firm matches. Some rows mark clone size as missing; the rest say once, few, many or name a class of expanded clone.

CASRKANSPLHF,TGTGCCAGCAGAAAAGCTAATTCACCCCTCCACTTT,many,NA,TRBV6-2/TRBV6-3,TRBJ1-6
CASRTHGDHEQYF,TGTGCCAGCCGGACACATGGAGACCACGAGCAGTACTTC,few,NA,TRBV27,TRBJ2-7
CASSLVTSGGKETQYF,TGCGCCAGCAGCTTGGTTACTAGCGGGGGTAAAGAGACCCAGTACTTC,NA,TRBD2,TRBV5-1,TRBJ2-5
CASRGTGRVAGELFF,TGTGCCAGCAGGGGGACAGGGAGAGTTGCCGGGGAGCTGTTTTTT,few,TRBD1,TRBV5-6,TRBJ2-2
CATSDSSGGLPGEQFF,TGTGCCACCAGTGATTCCTCAGGGGGCCTGCCTGGTGAGCAGTTCTTC,few,TRBD1,TRBV24-1,TRBJ2-1
CASSHTGGLTDTQYF,TGCGCCAGCAGCCACACAGGGGGTCTGACAGATACGCAGTATTTT,few,TRBD1,TRBV4-3,TRBJ2-3
CASLPWGEGNSPLHF,TGTGCCAGCCTTCCGTGGGGCGAGGGGAATTCACCCCTCCACTTT,many,NA,TRBV6-2/TRBV6-3,TRBJ1-6
CASSEDGTRAGDEQFF,TGTGCCAGCAGTGAAGACGGGACTCGGGCGGGGGATGAGCAGTTCTTC,few,TRBD2,TRBV2,TRBJ2-1
CASSLPTDWNGYTF,TGTGCCAGCAGTTTACCGACAGACTGGAACGGCTACACCTTC,few,NA,TRBV28,TRBJ1-2
CASSSDRTRRRGEQYF,TGTGCCAGCAGCTCCGACAGGACCCGGCGTCGTGGCGAGCAGTACTTC,many,NA,TRBV6-5,TRBJ2-7
CASNPRSLYNEQFF,TGCGCCAGCAACCCCCGATCCCTTTACAATGAGCAGTTCTTC,NA,NA,TRBV4-1,TRBJ2-1
CASIINTEAFF,TGTGCCAGCATTATAAACACTGAAGCTTTCTTT,NA,NA,TRBV28,TRBJ1-1
CASRTGLDYNEQFF,TGCGCCAGCAGAACAGGGCTAGACTACAATGAGCAGTTCTTC,NA,NA,TRBV10-1,TRBJ2-1
CSVDDGGSTDTQYF,TGCAGCGTTGATGACGGCGGGAGCACAGATACGCAGTATTTT,NA,NA,TRBV29-1,TRBJ2-3
CSVAKTGGRETQYF,TGCAGCGTTGCAAAAACAGGGGGCCGAGAGACCCAGTACTTC,many,TRBD1,TRBV29-1,TRBJ2-5
CASSYYKSSYNEQFF,TGTGCCAGCAGTTATTACAAGAGCTCCTACAATGAGCAGTTCTTC,NA,NA,TRBV6-6,TRBJ2-1
CASRGGSSSYGYTF,TGTGCCAGCCGAGGGGGGTCGTCTAGCTATGGCTACACCTTC,NA,NA,TRBV7-2,TRBJ1-2
CASSLGRDEQFF,TGTGCCAGCAGCTTAGGTAGGGATGAGCAGTTCTTC,NA,NA,TRBV7-9,TRBJ2-1
CAISEVLLGRFSGNTIYF,TGTGCCATCAGTGAGGTCCTCCTCGGACGGTTCTCTGGAAACACCATATATTTT,many,NA,TRBV10-3,TRBJ1-3
CASSFGEQGAAFF,TGCGCCAGCAGCTTCGGTGAACAGGGAGCAGCTTTCTTT,few,NA,TRBV5-1,TRBJ1-1
CASSPSRGTDTQYF,TGTGCCAGCAGCCCCTCACGAGGCACAGATACGCAGTATTTT,few,NA,TRBV7-3,TRBJ2-3
CASSPALAGGRYNEQFF,TGTGCCAGCTCACCGGCTCTAGCGGGAGGACGGTACAATGAGCAGTTCTTC,few,TRBD2,TRBV18,TRBJ2-1
CASSQEVMNTEAFF,TGTGCCAGCAGCCAGGAAGTGATGAACACTGAAGCTTTCTTT,NA,NA,TRBV6-2/TRBV6-3,TRBJ1-1
CASSPGQITDTQYF,TGCGCCAGCAGCCCGGGACAAATAACAGATACGCAGTATTTT,many,NA,TRBV5-1,TRBJ2-3
CAISEAPGETQYF,TGTGCCATCAGTGAGGCCCCTGGGGAGACCCAGTACTTC,many,NA,TRBV10-3,TRBJ2-5
CSARGGVGNTEAFF,TGCAGTGCTAGAGGTGGGGTCGGGAACACTGAAGCTTTCTTT,NA,NA,TRBV20-1,TRBJ1-1
CASRASGQETQYF,TGTGCCAGCAGGGCTAGCGGCCAAGAGACCCAGTACTTC,few,TRBD2,TRBV6-1,TRBJ2-5
CASSYLAGTEAFF,TGTGCCAGCAGTTACCTGGCAGGCACTGAAGCTTTCTTT,few,NA,TRBV6-2/TRBV6-3,TRBJ1-1
CSVGLAGGPGTGELFF,TGCAGCGTCGGACTAGCGGGAGGGCCGGGCACCGGGGAGCTGTTTTTT,NA,TRBD2,TRBV29-1,TRBJ2-2
CSDLDRGEYEQYF,TGCAGTGACCTGGACAGGGGCGAGTACGAGCAGTACTTC,NA,TRBD1,TRBV20-1,TRBJ2-7
CASSTPGTGSYEQYF,TGTGCCAGCAGCACTCCAGGGACCGGCTCCTACGAGCAGTACTTC,few,NA,TRBV28,TRBJ2-7
CASSGLWGAITRNSGANVLTF,TGTGCCAGCTCAGGTCTGTGGGGGGCAATCACGCGAAACTCTGGGGCCAACGTCCTGACTTTC,NA,NA,TRBV18,TRBJ2-6
CAISSQGPEQYF,TGTGCCATCAGCTCACAGGGTCCCGAGCAGTACTTC,NA,NA,TRBV10-3,TRBJ2-7
CASSKDGNQPQHF,TGTGCCAGCTCGAAGGACGGCAATCAGCCCCAGCATTTT,many,NA,TRBV18,TRBJ1-5
CATTKAGSYEQYF,TGTGCCACGACTAAGGCGGGGAGCTACGAGCAGTACTTC,NA,NA,TRBV6-5,TRBJ2-7
CASSTSGSNEQFF,TGCGCCAGCAGTACAAGCGGGAGCAATGAGCAGTTCTTC,NA,TRBD2,TRBV5-1,TRBJ2-1
CASSPPIYNTEAFF,TGTGCCAGCAGCCCCCCCATTTACAACACTGAAGCTTTCTTT,many,NA,TRBV5-5,TRBJ1-1
CASSILPSSSTDTQYF,TGTGCCAGTAGTATCCTTCCTAGCAGCAGCACAGATACGCAGTATTTT,once,NA,TRBV19,TRBJ2-3
CASSFDGGAGEKLFF,TGTGCCAGCAGTTTTGATGGGGGGGCCGGTGAAAAACTGTTTTTT,many,NA,TRBV28,TRBJ1-4
CASSSYTATGTGELFF,TGTGCCAGTAGTAGCTACACCGCGACGGGCACCGGGGAGCTGTTTTTT,many,NA,TRBV19,TRBJ2-2
CASSSQAGGHEQYF,TGTGCCAGCAGCTCCCAGGCAGGGGGCCACGAGCAGTACTTC,many,TRBD1,TRBV7-2,TRBJ2-7
CSANGLNYGYTF,TGCAGTGCTAACGGCCTTAACTATGGCTACACCTTC,few,NA,TRBV20-1,TRBJ1-2